The T cell receptor beta chain under discussion was sequenced for a study of blood T cell repertoires in COVID-19. CDR1 MDHEN and CDR2 SYDVKM come from the germline V gene. V was pared by 3 bases and J by 4 bases, with 4 bases between. This CDR3 has 11 amino acids. Assay: immunoSEQ multiplex PCR; the TCRdb copy retains only in-frame clones and omits some. The table records approximately 99,000 clones, just over 85% of them present only once. The sample was peripheral blood. V usage is TRBV28 and J usage is TRBJ2-7, with D hard to call. This TCR came from a woman aged 55-69 years in a cohort sampled during active or convalescent COVID-19. CDR3 residues: CASSFLYEQYF. The DNA for the CDR3 is TGTGCCAGCAGTTTTCTTTACGAGCAGTACTTC. Variable domain in full (rest from reference TRBV28 and TRBJ2-7): DVKVTQSSRYLVKRTGEKVFLECVQDMDHENMFWYRQDPGLGLRLIYFSYDVKMKEKGDIPEGYSVSREKKERFSLILESASTNQTSMYLCASSFLYEQYFGPGTRLTVT.